Sequencing of this T cell receptor (beta chain) was carried out in a study of PD-1 blockade in classical Hodgkin lymphoma. Only in-frame clones appear in the TCRdb table, and some are missing; sequencing was by immunoSEQ multiplex PCR. The sample contains 30,000 to 35,000 clones, roughly 80% of which appear only once. Relapse after autologous stem cell transplantation occurred in every patient, and brentuximab vedotin exposure varied. V was pared by 0 bases and J by 6 bases, with 12 bases of the junction left unmatched. Germline lookup yields CDR1 LGHNA and CDR2 YSLEER. The CDR3 covers 17 residues. The chain joins TRBV4-3 to TRBJ2-3, with TRBD2 matching 7 bases. The specimen comprised peripheral blood mononuclear cells (PBMCs), sampled at baseline. This clonotype was sampled from a human donor with classical Hodgkin lymphoma. The CDR3 region has the DNA TGCGCCAGCAGCCAAGATGGGGCGGTGGCGGGGGAGGATACGCAGTATTTT. This gives the protein CASSQDGAVAGEDTQYF.